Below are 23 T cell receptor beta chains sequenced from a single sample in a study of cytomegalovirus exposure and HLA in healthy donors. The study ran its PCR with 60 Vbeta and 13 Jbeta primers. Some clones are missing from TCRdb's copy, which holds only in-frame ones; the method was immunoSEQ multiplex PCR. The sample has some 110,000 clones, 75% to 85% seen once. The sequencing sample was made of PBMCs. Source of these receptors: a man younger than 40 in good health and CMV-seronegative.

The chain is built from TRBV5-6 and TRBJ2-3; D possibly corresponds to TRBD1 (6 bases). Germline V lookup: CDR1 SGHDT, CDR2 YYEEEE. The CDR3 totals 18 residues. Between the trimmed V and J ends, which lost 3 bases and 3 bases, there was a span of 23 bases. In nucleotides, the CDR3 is TGTGCCAGCAGCTCGACGCACTTGGGGGCCCGCCGAACAGATACGCAGTATTTT. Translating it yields CASSSTHLGARRTDTQYF.

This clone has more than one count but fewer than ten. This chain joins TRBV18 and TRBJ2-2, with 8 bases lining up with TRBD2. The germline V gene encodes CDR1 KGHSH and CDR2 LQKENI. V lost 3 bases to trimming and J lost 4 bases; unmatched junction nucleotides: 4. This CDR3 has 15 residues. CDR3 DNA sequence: TGTGCCAGCTCACCTGACGCGGGAGGCACCGGGGAGCTGTTTTTT. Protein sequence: CASSPDAGGTGELFF.

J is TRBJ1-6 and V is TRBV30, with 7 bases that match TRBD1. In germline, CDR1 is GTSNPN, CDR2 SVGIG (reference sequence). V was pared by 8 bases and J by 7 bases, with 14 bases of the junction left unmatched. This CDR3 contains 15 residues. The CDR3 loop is CAGTHVQGSNSPLHF. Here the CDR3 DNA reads TGTGCCGGGACACATGTACAGGGGAGCAATTCACCCCTCCACTTT.

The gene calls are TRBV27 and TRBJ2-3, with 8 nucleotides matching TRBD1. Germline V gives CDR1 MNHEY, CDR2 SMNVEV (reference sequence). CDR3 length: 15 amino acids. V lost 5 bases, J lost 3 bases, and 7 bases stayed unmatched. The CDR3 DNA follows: TGTGCCAGCAGTCTTCGGGACAGGCGGACAGATACGCAGTATTTT. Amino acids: CASSLRDRRTDTQYF.

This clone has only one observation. As DNA, the CDR3 is TGTGCCAGCAGCTTTTTTTGGCGGACTAGCATTGACAATGAGCAGTTCTTC. This translates into CASSFFWRTSIDNEQFF. The chain has TRBV5-6 and TRBJ2-1; TRBD2 matches 8 bases. Trimming cost V 2 bases and J 5 bases; bases outside gene matches: 12. This CDR3 contains 17 residues. The V gene's germline CDR1 is SGHDT and CDR2 YYEEEE.

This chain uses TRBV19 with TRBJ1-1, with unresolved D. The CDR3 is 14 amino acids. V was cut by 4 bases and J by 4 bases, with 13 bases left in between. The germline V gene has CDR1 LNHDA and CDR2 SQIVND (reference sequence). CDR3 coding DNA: TGTGCCAGTAGTACCGGCGGGTTGGGCACTGAAGCTTTCTTT. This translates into CASSTGGLGTEAFF.

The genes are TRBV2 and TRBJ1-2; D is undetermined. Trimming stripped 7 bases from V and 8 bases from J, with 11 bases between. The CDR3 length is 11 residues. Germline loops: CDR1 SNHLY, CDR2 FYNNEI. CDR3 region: CASTGSGGYTF. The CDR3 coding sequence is TGTGCCAGCACGGGGTCCGGCGGCTACACCTTC.

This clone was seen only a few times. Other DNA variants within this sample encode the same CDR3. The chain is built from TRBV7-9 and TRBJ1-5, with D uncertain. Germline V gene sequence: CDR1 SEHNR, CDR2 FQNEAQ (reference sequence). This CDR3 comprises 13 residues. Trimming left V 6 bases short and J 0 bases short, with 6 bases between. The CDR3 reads CASSPNSNQPQHF. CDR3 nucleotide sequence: TGTGCCAGCAGTCCCAATAGCAATCAGCCCCAGCATTTT.

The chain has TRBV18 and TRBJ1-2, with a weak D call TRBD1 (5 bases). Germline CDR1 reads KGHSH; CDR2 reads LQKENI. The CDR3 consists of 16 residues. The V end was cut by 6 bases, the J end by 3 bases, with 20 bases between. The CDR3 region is CASSPTSYDRDYGYTF. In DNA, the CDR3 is TGTGCCAGCTCCCCTACCTCCTACGACAGAGACTATGGCTACACCTTC.

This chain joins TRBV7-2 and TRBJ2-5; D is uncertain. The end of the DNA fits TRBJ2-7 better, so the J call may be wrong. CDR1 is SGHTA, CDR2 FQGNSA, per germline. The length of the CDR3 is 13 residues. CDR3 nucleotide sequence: TGTGCCAGCAGCTTAACTACTTACTACGAGCAGTACTTC. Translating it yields CASSLTTYYEQYF.

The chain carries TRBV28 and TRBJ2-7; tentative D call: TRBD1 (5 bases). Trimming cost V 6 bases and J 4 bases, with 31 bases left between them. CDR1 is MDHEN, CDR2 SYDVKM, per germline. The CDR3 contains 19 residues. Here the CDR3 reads CASRGGARTVYSQPYEQYF. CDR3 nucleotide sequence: TGTGCCAGCAGAGGTGGGGCGAGGACGGTTTACAGCCAACCTTACGAGCAGTACTTC.

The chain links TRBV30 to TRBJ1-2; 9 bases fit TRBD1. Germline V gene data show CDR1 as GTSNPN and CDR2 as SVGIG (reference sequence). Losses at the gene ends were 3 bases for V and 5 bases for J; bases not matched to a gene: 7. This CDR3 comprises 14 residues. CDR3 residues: CAWSPGQGQYGYTF. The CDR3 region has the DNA TGTGCCTGGAGCCCGGGACAGGGACAGTATGGCTACACCTTC.

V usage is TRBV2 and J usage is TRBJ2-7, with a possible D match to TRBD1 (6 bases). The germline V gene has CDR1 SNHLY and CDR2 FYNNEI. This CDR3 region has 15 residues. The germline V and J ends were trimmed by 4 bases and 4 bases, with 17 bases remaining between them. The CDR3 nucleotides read TGTGCCAGCAGTGTGGAAGGGGCAGGACAGTACGAGCAGTACTTC. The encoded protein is CASSVEGAGQYEQYF.

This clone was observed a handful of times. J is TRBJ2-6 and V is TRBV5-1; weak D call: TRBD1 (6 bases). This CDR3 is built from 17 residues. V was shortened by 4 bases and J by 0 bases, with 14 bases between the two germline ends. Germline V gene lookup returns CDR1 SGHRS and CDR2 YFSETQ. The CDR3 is CASSHPRGSSGANVLTF. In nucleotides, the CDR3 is TGCGCCAGCAGCCACCCCAGGGGATCCTCTGGGGCCAACGTCCTGACTTTC. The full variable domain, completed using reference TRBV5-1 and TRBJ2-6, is KAGVTQTPRYLIKTRGQQVTLSCSPISGHRSVSWYQQTPGQGLQFLFEYFSETQRNKGNFPGRFSGRQFSNSRSEMNVSTLELGDSALYLCASSHPRGSSGANVLTFGAGSRLTVL.

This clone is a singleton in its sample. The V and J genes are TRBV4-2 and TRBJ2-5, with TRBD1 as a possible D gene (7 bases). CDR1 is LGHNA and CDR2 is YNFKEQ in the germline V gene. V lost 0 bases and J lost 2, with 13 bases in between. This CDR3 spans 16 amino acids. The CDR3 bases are TGTGCCAGCAGCCAAGATAGCGCAGGGGGGCAAGAGACCCAGTACTTC. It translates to CASSQDSAGGQETQYF.

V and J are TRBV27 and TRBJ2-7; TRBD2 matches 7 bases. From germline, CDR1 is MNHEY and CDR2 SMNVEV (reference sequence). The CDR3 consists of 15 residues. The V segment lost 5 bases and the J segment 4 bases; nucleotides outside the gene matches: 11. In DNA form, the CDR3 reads TGTGCCAGCAGTCCCTCGGGACTACCCCTATACGAGCAGTACTTC. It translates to CASSPSGLPLYEQYF.

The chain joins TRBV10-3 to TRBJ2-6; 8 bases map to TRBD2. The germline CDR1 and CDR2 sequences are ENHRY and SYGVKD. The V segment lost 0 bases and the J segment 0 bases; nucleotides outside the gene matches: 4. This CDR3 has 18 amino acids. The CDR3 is CAISESAGTSSGANVLTF. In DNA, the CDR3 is TGTGCCATCAGTGAGTCGGCGGGGACTAGCTCTGGGGCCAACGTCCTGACTTTC.

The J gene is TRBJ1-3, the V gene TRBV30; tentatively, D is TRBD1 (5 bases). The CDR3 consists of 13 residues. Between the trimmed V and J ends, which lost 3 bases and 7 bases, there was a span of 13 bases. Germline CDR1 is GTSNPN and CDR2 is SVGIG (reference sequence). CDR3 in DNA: TGTGCCTGGAGCGCAGGGAGGGGTAACACCATATATTTT. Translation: CAWSAGRGNTIYF.

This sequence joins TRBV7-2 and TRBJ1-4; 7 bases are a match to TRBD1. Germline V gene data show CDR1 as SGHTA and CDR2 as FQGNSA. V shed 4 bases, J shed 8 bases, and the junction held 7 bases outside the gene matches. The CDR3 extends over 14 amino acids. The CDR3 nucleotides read TGTGCCAGCAGCTCCCGGACAGGAGGGGAAAAACTGTTTTTT. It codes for CASSSRTGGEKLFF.

The CDR3 loop is CATSRTDTQYF. The DNA for the CDR3 is TGTGCCACCAGCAGAACTGATACGCAGTATTTT. This chain links TRBV15 with TRBJ2-3; no reliable D call. V lost 2 bases and J lost 6, with 3 bases in between. The germline V gene has CDR1 LNHNV and CDR2 YYDKDF (reference sequence). The CDR3 consists of 11 residues.

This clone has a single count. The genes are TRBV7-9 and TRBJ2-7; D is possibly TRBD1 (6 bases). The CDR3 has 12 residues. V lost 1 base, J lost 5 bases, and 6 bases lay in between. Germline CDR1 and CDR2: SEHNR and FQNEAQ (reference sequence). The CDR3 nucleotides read TGTGCCAGCAGCTTAGACAGGGACGAGCAGTACTTC. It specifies CASSLDRDEQYF.

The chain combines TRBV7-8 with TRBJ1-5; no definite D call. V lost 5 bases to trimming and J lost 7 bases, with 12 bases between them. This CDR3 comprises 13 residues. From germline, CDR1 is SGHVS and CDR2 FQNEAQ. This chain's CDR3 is CASSPTPLQPQHF. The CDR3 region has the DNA TGTGCCAGCAGCCCCACACCCCTCCAGCCCCAGCATTTT.

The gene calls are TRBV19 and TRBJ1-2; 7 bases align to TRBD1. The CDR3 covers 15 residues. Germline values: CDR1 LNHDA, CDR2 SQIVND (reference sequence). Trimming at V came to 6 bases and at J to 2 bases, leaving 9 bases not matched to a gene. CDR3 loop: CASSRTTGSNYGYTF. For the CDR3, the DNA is TGTGCCAGTAGCAGAACGACAGGGAGCAACTATGGCTACACCTTC.